The 24 T cell receptor beta chains reported below all come from one sample, sequenced in a study of cytomegalovirus exposure and HLA in healthy donors. The PCR employed 60 Vbeta primers together with 13 Jbeta primers. Produced via immunoSEQ multiplex PCR; TCRdb's table is partial and in-frame only. The repertoire includes fewer than 150,000 clones, 78% of them detected once, and less than 3% sits in the top ten. Specimen: PBMCs. The receptor source for this set is a male donor in good health and CMV-seronegative.

CDR3 nucleotide sequence: TGTGCCAGTAGTATAATCGGGAGCAACACTGAAGCTTTCTTT. Translated: CASSIIGSNTEAFF. The chain has TRBV19 and TRBJ1-1; D gene unclear. In germline, CDR1 is LNHDA, CDR2 SQIVND (reference sequence). The CDR3 loop spans 14 amino acids. V was clipped by 2 bases and J by 2 bases, with 9 bases between them.

This clone has more than one count but fewer than ten. The chain links TRBV10-3 to TRBJ2-5; TRBD1 is a possible D gene (6 bases). The CDR3 runs 13 residues. Trimming took 9 bases from V and 1 from J, leaving 12 bases between them. CDR1 is ENHRY, CDR2 SYGVKD, per germline. As DNA, the CDR3 is TGTGCCATTAGGACAGCGCTCCAAGAGACCCAGTACTTC. Translation: CAIRTALQETQYF.

The chain employs TRBV7-9 and TRBJ2-3; 7 nucleotides match TRBD1. The V and J ends lost 6 bases and 0 bases, in that order; junction bases with no gene match: 9. The germline V gene encodes CDR1 SEHNR and CDR2 FQNEAQ (reference sequence). This CDR3 is built from 16 residues. CDR3 amino acids: CASRQKTGLSTDTQYF. DNA for the CDR3: TGTGCCAGCAGGCAAAAGACAGGGCTGAGCACAGATACGCAGTATTTT.

This clone was picked up a small number of times. The chain has TRBV6-5 and TRBJ2-5, with 9 positions matching TRBD2. Per the germline V gene, CDR1 is MNHEY and CDR2 is SVGAGI. CDR3 size: 12 residues. The CDR3 DNA follows: TGTGCGGCGTCTAGCGGGACCAAGACCCAGTACTTC. Translation: CAASSGTKTQYF.

V gene TRBV21-1 combines with J gene TRBJ1-3; the table assigns TRBD1, which was not confirmed against the DNA. TRBV21-1 is a pseudogene locus. This CDR3 is 18 amino acids long. CDR3 bases: TGTGCCAGCAGCAAAGCGGTAAAAGTACAGGCCTCTGGAAACACCATATATTTT. Translated: CASSKAVKVQASGNTIYF.

V is TRBV19 and J is TRBJ2-1; a weak D match, TRBD1 (5 bases). V was pared by 9 bases and J by 5 bases, with 17 bases between. Germline CDR1 is LNHDA and CDR2 is SQIVND (reference sequence). The CDR3 extends over 14 amino acids. CDR3 in amino acids: CASDSPPLNNEQFF. The CDR3 DNA reads as TGTGCCAGCGACAGTCCACCCCTCAACAATGAGCAGTTCTTC.

The rearrangement uses TRBV7-6 and TRBJ1-1, with TRBD1 matching over 9 bases. This CDR3 region has 16 residues. CDR1 is SGHVS and CDR2 is FNYEAQ in the germline V gene. V was clipped by 3 bases and J by 4 bases; unmatched bases: 9. DNA for the CDR3: TGTGCCAGCAGCTTTGGCCGGACAGGGGCGGCCACTGAAGCTTTCTTT. It translates to CASSFGRTGAATEAFF.

J is TRBJ1-2 and V is TRBV30; TRBD1 matches 10 bases. Germline V CDR1 and CDR2: GTSNPN, SVGIG (reference sequence). The junction had 11 bases not matched to a gene; V was cut back by 5 bases and J by 8 bases. The CDR3 spans 14 residues. This CDR3 reads CAWDRDRGLQGYTF. The CDR3 DNA sequence: TGTGCCTGGGACCGGGACAGGGGACTTCAGGGCTACACCTTC.

A note on this clone: The same CDR3 also results from other DNA sequences found in this sample. The chain links TRBV29-1 to TRBJ1-1; 11 bases agree with TRBD1. Germline assignment: CDR1 SQVTM and CDR2 ANQGSEA. Trimming removed 6 bases from V and 3 bases from J; junction bases left unmatched: 0. CDR3 length equals 12 residues. CDR3 protein: CSVGQGDTEAFF. In nucleotides, the CDR3 is TGCAGCGTGGGACAGGGGGACACTGAAGCTTTCTTT.

The chain recombines TRBV18 with TRBJ1-5; maybe TRBD1 (5 bases). The V end lost 4 bases, the J end lost 4 bases, and 17 bases lay between the germline ends. This CDR3 has 16 residues. Germline CDR1 KGHSH, CDR2 LQKENI. The DNA of the CDR3 is TGTGCCAGCTCACGAGGGACTGGAGGGGCGAATCAGCCCCAGCATTTT. It encodes CASSRGTGGANQPQHF.

The chain carries TRBV7-3 and TRBJ2-1; TRBD2 matches at 7 bases. The V gene's germline CDR1 is SGHTA and CDR2 FQGTGA. J gave up 3 bases and V 4 bases, and 6 bases lay outside the gene matches. This CDR3 has 15 residues. In DNA, the CDR3 is TGTGCCAGCAGCTACCGGACTAGTGGCTACAATGAGCAGTTCTTC. Translated: CASSYRTSGYNEQFF.

This sequence joins TRBV25-1 and TRBJ1-5; weak D call: TRBD1 (5 bases). Trimming cost V 4 bases and J 4 bases, with 11 bases left between them. The CDR3 is 14 residues long. Germline-derived CDR1 and CDR2 are MGHDK and SYGVNS. The CDR3 sequence is CASSVTGSNQPQHF. CDR3 bases: TGTGCCAGCAGTGTCACAGGATCTAATCAGCCCCAGCATTTT.

The V gene is TRBV10-1, the J gene TRBJ2-7, with a tentative D call TRBD2 (5 bases). The CDR3 has 17 residues. Germline V lookup: CDR1 WNHNN, CDR2 SYGVQD (reference sequence). The V end was cut by 4 bases, the J end by 7 bases, with 26 bases between. The CDR3 coding sequence is TGCGCCAGCAGTGCGAACCTGGACTTCTTGGCCGCTGGAGAGCAGTACTTC. Protein sequence: CASSANLDFLAAGEQYF.

CDR3: CAYNSGFQFF. The CDR3 region has the DNA TGTGCCTACAATAGCGGGTTTCAGTTCTTC. This chain uses TRBV30 with TRBJ2-1; 7 bases align to TRBD2. The V gene end was trimmed by 7 bases and the J gene end by 13 bases; junction bases not matched to a gene: 7. The CDR3 is 10 amino acids. In germline, CDR1 is GTSNPN, CDR2 SVGIG (reference sequence).

The chain couples TRBV19 to TRBJ2-5; D is possibly TRBD1 (5 bases). The CDR3 is 14 amino acids. V lost 6 bases and J lost 2, with 13 bases in between. Germline CDR1 is LNHDA and CDR2 is SQIVND (reference sequence). The CDR3 sequence is CASSNNDRQETQYF. The DNA for the CDR3 is TGTGCCAGTAGCAACAATGACAGACAAGAGACCCAGTACTTC.

V gene TRBV2 combines with J gene TRBJ1-2, with D perhaps TRBD1 (6 bases). Germline-derived CDR1 and CDR2 are SNHLY and FYNNEI. The CDR3 has 12 residues. Trimming removed 6 bases at V and 3 bases at J, with 8 bases between. The CDR3 DNA is TGTGCCAGCAGGACAGGCTACTATGGCTACACCTTC. Its protein product is CASRTGYYGYTF.

This chain uses TRBV11-2 with TRBJ1-4; TRBD1 might be the D (6 bases). From germline, CDR1 is SGHAT and CDR2 FQNNGV. This CDR3 is built from 16 residues. The ends were cut back, 5 bases at V and 4 bases at J, with 17 bases in the middle. The CDR3 is CASSGGGGLDNEKLFF. The DNA of the CDR3 is TGTGCCAGCAGCGGAGGGGGGGGGTTGGATAATGAAAAACTGTTTTTT. The full variable domain, rest sourced from reference TRBV11-2 and TRBJ1-4, is EAGVAQSPRYKIIEKRQSVAFWCNPISGHATLYWYQQILGQGPKLLIQFQNNGVVDDSQLPKDRFSAERLKGVDSTLKIQPAKLEDSAVYLCASSGGGGLDNEKLFFGSGTQLSVL.

The chain links TRBV5-1 to TRBJ2-5; TRBD1 matches at 8 bases. Germline V lookup: CDR1 SGHRS, CDR2 YFSETQ. This CDR3 spans 16 amino acids. Trimming removed 0 bases from V and 4 bases from J; junction bases left unmatched: 8. The DNA of the CDR3 is TGCGCCAGCAGCTTGGCCGCAGGGGGCTCCCGAGAGACCCAGTACTTC. The encoded protein is CASSLAAGGSRETQYF.

A few counts support this clone. This chain uses TRBV7-9 with TRBJ2-7; 7 nucleotides line up with TRBD1. The CDR3 length is 14 residues. The germline V gene has CDR1 SEHNR and CDR2 FQNEAQ (reference sequence). Trimming cost V 6 bases and J 2 bases; bases outside gene matches: 7. The CDR3 region has the DNA TGTGCCAGCAGGGAACGGGACAGTCCCTACGAGCAGTACTTC. Protein sequence: CASRERDSPYEQYF.

This rearrangement joins TRBV7-9 to TRBJ1-2, with 7 bases that match TRBD1. Per germline, CDR1 SEHNR and CDR2 FQNEAQ (reference sequence). This CDR3 has 16 amino acids. V dropped 5 bases and J dropped 4; count of bases not matched to a gene: 13. The DNA of the CDR3 is TGTGCCAGCAGCCGCCCCGGGACAGCGGGGGGCTATGGCTACACCTTC. It translates to CASSRPGTAGGYGYTF. Drawing the rest from reference TRBV7-9 and TRBJ1-2, the complete variable domain is DTGVSQNPRHKITKRGQNVTFRCDPISEHNRLYWYRQTLGQGPEFLTYFQNEAQLEKSRLLSDRFSAERPKGSFSTLEIQRTEQGDSAMYLCASSRPGTAGGYGYTFGSGTRLTVV.

The chain employs TRBV7-9 and TRBJ2-3; no clear D gene. Germline V gene lookup returns CDR1 SEHNR and CDR2 FQNEAQ (reference sequence). With 0 bases removed from V and 6 bases from J, the gap between germline ends came to 4 bases. The CDR3 has 12 residues. CDR3 protein: CASSLASDTQYF. The CDR3 DNA is TGTGCCAGCAGCTTAGCGTCGGATACGCAGTATTTT.

The chain couples TRBV5-1 to TRBJ2-5, with D perhaps matching TRBD1 (6 bases). The germline V gene encodes CDR1 SGHRS and CDR2 YFSETQ. Trimming pared 0 bases from V and 2 bases from J, leaving 14 bases between. CDR3 length equals 16 residues. The CDR3 is CASSLGSPTGQETQYF. For the CDR3, the DNA is TGCGCCAGCAGCTTGGGGTCCCCAACAGGGCAAGAGACCCAGTACTTC.

The V and J genes are TRBV5-1 and TRBJ2-1; TRBD1 matches at 9 bases. The CDR3 spans 15 residues. V was clipped by 7 bases and J by 3 bases; unmatched bases: 8. The germline V gene has CDR1 SGHRS and CDR2 YFSETQ. The CDR3 DNA is TGCGCCAGCCTACCGGACAGGGGCCACTACAATGAGCAGTTCTTC. Its translation: CASLPDRGHYNEQFF.

In its sample, this clone was seen a few times. The chain links TRBV6-6 to TRBJ2-3; 8 bases agree with TRBD2. Germline CDR1 MNHNY, CDR2 SVGAGI (reference sequence). Losses at the gene ends were 2 bases for V and 2 bases for J; bases not matched to a gene: 6. There are 16 residues in the CDR3. This chain's CDR3 is CASSYGFGGVTDTQYF. The CDR3 DNA reads as TGTGCCAGCAGTTACGGTTTCGGGGGGGTCACAGATACGCAGTATTTT.